This TCR beta chain is from a study of blood T cells in healthy people across ages. The study's findings and limits: Diversity was estimated from one million T cells, and these estimates were considered underestimates. Donor CMV infection status was unknown, possibly confounding age-related changes in expanded clonotypes.

The second PCR ran about 6 to 11 cycles with a sample-barcoded 5' primer and J-beta primers. One entry per CDR3 protein results from TCRdb running MiXCR on the 5' RACE reads. The profile shows around 1,500,000 distinct CDR3 sequences, around two fifths of them singletons. Of note for this clonotype: Antigen specificity is unknown.

The CDR3 sequence is 13 residues long. The V gene's germline CDR1 is SEHNR and CDR2 FQNEAQ (reference sequence). Trimming left V 8 bases short and J 1 base short, with 10 bases between. The draw of peripheral blood yielded ten milliliters from each donor. They isolated at least 6 million PBMCs from each sample. The sequenced sample was blood. The sequence was obtained from a woman aged 18-35 years in good health. The genes are TRBV7-9 and TRBJ2-3; no reliable D call. This chain's CDR3 is CASLGVGTDTQYF. The CDR3 bases are TGTGCCAGCCTTGGGGTGGGCACAGATACGCAGTATTTT.